The rows below give T cell receptor beta chains drawn from one sample of a study of cytomegalovirus exposure and HLA in healthy donors. The assay was immunoSEQ multiplex PCR, and TCRdb's table has in-frame clones only and misses some. The table includes some 150,000 clones, approximately 78% detected once. Input material: PBMCs. These TCRs come from a woman aged 50 to 60 in good health and CMV-seropositive. CDR3s include the opening cysteine and the closing phenylalanine or tryptophan. D genes are given only for firm matches. Expanded clones are given a class, and other clones once, few, many or no size at all.

TRBJ2-1,15,TRBV7-2,TRBD1,NA,CASSSTTGVANEQFF,TGTGCCAGCAGCTCAACAACAGGGGTGGCGAATGAGCAGTTCTTC
TRBJ1-4,13,TRBV6-4,NA,NA,CASAEEQGEKLFF,TGTGCCAGCGCCGAGGAACAAGGTGAAAAACTGTTTTTT
TRBJ1-1,14,TRBV15,NA,NA,CATSRDYRDTEAFF,TGTGCCACCAGCAGAGATTACAGGGACACTGAAGCTTTCTTT
TRBJ1-2,16,TRBV25-1,TRBD1,NA,CASSELNPGQGFGYTF,TGTGCCAGCAGTGAATTAAACCCGGGACAGGGGTTTGGCTACACCTTC
TRBJ2-7,15,TRBV28,TRBD2,once,CASTPGGTVPTEQYF,TGTGCCAGCACCCCGGGGGGGACGGTGCCTACAGAGCAGTACTTC
TRBJ2-2,15,TRBV7-9,NA,NA,CASSLGLTNTGELFF,TGTGCCAGCAGCTTGGGCCTAACTAACACCGGGGAGCTGTTTTTT
TRBJ1-4,14,TRBV13,TRBD1,NA,CASSSRPTGGKLFF,TGTGCCAGCAGCTCCCGCCCTACAGGGGGCAAACTGTTTTTT
TRBJ2-3,14,TRBV5-5,NA,few,CASSLGARVNTQYF,TGTGCCAGCAGCTTGGGGGCCAGGGTGAATACGCAGTATTTT
TRBJ2-5,14,TRBV7-9,TRBD2,NA,CASSRGLAEETQYF,TGTGCCAGCAGCCGGGGACTAGCCGAGGAGACCCAGTACTTC
TRBJ1-5,16,TRBV28,NA,NA,CASREKRAAGFRPQHF,TGTGCCAGCAGAGAGAAGAGGGCCGCAGGATTCCGGCCCCAGCATTTT
TRBJ2-5,14,TRBV7-2,TRBD2,NA,CASSRTSGRGEQYF,TGTGCCAGCAGCAGGACTAGCGGGCGTGGGGAGCAGTACTTC
TRBJ2-1,13,TRBV5-1,NA,NA,CASSGSTYNEQFF,TGCGCCAGCAGCGGGAGTACCTACAATGAGCAGTTCTTC
TRBJ2-7,14,TRBV9,TRBD1,NA,CASSADTGGYEQYF,TGTGCCAGCAGCGCCGACACAGGGGGCTACGAGCAGTACTTC